This passage covers 5 T cell receptor beta chains from one sample sequenced in a study of blood T cell repertoires in COVID-19. Some clones are missing from TCRdb's copy, which holds only in-frame ones; the method was immunoSEQ multiplex PCR. The table includes roughly 370,000 clones, 85% to 90% detected once. The specimen was PBMCs or T cells enriched from blood (not recorded which). These receptors came from a woman aged 45-65 years who had recovered from COVID-19.

J is TRBJ1-1 and V is TRBV19; possible D gene TRBD1, 6 bases. CDR3 length: 14 residues. V was clipped by 5 bases and J by 8 bases, with 18 bases between them. Germline-derived CDR1 and CDR2 are LNHDA and SQIVND (reference sequence). CDR3 protein: CASSLFRDTQEAFF. The CDR3 DNA follows: TGTGCCAGTAGTCTGTTCCGGGACACTCAGGAAGCTTTCTTT.

The chain recombines TRBV7-2 with TRBJ2-3, with TRBD2 identical over 9 bases. This CDR3 comprises 18 residues. The V and J ends lost 1 base and 1 base, in that order; junction bases with no gene match: 9. Germline loops: CDR1 SGHTA, CDR2 FQGNSA. CDR3 loop: CASSLGPVRTSGTDTQYF. Written as DNA, the CDR3 is TGTGCCAGCAGCTTAGGGCCAGTCAGGACTAGCGGCACAGATACGCAGTATTTT.

This chain links TRBV7-8 with TRBJ1-2; D gene uncertain. Trimming stripped 4 bases from V and 5 bases from J, with 11 bases between. The germline gives CDR1 SGHVS, CDR2 FQNEAQ. The CDR3 loop spans 13 amino acids. CDR3 DNA: TGTGCCAGCAGCTCCAAGGCGGGGTATGGCTACACCTTC. Its translation is CASSSKAGYGYTF.

The CDR3 DNA is TGCGCCAGCAGCCTTCTTCCGAACACTGAAGCTTTCTTT. Protein: CASSLLPNTEAFF. The V gene is TRBV4-1, the J gene TRBJ1-1; the D is unclear. The CDR3 totals 13 residues. Trimming removed 4 bases at V and 1 base at J, with 7 bases between. CDR1 MGHRA and CDR2 YSYEKL come from the germline V gene.

The CDR3 DNA sequence: TGTGCCTGGACCTTCTCACCGGGGGGCCGGGGGGAGACCCAGTACTTC. Translation: CAWTFSPGGRGETQYF. The rearrangement uses TRBV30 and TRBJ2-5; D perhaps matches TRBD2 (7 bases). The CDR3 totals 16 residues. Trimming left V 4 bases short and J 5 bases short, with 23 bases between. The germline V gene has CDR1 GTSNPN and CDR2 SVGIG (reference sequence).